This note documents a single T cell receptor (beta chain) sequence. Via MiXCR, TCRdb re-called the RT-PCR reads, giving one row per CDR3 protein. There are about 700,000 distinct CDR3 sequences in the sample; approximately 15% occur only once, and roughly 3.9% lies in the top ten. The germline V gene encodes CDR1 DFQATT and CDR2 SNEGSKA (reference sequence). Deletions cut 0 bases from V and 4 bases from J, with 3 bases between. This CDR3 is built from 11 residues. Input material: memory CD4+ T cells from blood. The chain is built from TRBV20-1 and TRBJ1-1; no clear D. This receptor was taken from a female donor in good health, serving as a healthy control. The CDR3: CSAREGTEAFF. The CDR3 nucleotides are TGCAGTGCTAGAGAGGGCACTGAAGCTTTCTTT.